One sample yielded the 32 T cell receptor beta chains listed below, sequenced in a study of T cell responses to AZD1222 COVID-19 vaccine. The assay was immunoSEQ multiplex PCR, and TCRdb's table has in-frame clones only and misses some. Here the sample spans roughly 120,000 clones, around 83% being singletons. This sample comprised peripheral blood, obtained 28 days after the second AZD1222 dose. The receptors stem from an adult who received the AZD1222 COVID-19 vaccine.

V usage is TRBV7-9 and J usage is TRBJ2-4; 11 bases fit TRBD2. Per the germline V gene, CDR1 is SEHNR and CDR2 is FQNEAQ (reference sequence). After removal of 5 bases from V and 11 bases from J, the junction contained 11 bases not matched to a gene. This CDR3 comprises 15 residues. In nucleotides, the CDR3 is TGTGCCAGCAGCCCCGACGGCCTAGCGGGGGGCTTTCAGTACTTC. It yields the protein CASSPDGLAGGFQYF. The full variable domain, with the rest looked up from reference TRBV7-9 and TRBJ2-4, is DTGVSQNPRHKITKRGQNVTFRCDPISEHNRLYWYRQTLGQGPEFLTYFQNEAQLEKSRLLSDRFSAERPKGSFSTLEIQRTEQGDSAMYLCASSPDGLAGGFQYFGAGTRLSVL.

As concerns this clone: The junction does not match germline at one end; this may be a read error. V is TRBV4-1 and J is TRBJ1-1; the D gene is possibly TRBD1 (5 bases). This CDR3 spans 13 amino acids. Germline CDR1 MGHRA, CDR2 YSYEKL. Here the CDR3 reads CASSQEVQGTSRF. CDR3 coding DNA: TGCGCCAGCAGCCAAGAGGTGCAGGGAACGAGTAGATTT.

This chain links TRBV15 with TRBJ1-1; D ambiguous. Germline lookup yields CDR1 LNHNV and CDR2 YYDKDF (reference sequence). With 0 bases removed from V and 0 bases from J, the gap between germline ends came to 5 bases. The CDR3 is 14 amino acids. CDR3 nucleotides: TGTGCCACCAGCAGAGATTTAGTGAACACTGAAGCTTTCTTT. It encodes CATSRDLVNTEAFF.

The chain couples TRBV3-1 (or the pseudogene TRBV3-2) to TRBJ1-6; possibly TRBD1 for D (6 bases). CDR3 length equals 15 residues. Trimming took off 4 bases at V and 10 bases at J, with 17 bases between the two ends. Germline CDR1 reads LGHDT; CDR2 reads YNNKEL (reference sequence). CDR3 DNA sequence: TGTGCCAGCAGCCCACTGGGGGCAGACAGCTCACCCCTCCACTTT. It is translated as CASSPLGADSSPLHF.

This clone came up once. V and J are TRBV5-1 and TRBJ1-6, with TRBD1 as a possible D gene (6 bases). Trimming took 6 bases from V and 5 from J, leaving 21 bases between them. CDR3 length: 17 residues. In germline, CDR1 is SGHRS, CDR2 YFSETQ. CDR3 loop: CASTSGGGTLDNSPLHF. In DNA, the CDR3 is TGCGCCAGCACCTCCGGAGGGGGGACCCTTGATAATTCACCCCTCCACTTT.

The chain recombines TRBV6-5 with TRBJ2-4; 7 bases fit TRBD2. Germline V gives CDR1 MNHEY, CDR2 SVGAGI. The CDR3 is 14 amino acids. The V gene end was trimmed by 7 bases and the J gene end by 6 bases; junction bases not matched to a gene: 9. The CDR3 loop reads CASIASGVGNIQYF. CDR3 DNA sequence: TGTGCCAGCATCGCAAGCGGGGTAGGAAACATTCAGTACTTC.

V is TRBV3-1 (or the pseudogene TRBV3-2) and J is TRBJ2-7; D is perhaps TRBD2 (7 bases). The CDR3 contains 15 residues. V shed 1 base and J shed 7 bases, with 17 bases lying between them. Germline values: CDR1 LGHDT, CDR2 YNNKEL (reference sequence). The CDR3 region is CASSQGFRGAGEQYF. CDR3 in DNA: TGTGCCAGCAGCCAAGGATTTCGGGGGGCCGGTGAGCAGTACTTC.

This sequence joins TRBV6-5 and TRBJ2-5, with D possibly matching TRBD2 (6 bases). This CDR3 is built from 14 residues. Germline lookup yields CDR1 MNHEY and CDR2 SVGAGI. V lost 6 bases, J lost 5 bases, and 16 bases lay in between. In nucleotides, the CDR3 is TGTGCCAGCAGCCAGGGACTGGGGCTGGAGACCCAGTACTTC. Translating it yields CASSQGLGLETQYF.

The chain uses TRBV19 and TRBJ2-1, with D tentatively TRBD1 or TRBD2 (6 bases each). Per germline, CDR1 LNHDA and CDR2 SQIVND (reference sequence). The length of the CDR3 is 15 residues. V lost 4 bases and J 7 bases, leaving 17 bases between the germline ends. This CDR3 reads CASSTTSRGVNEQFF. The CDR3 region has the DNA TGTGCCAGTAGTACTACTAGCAGGGGTGTGAATGAGCAGTTCTTC.

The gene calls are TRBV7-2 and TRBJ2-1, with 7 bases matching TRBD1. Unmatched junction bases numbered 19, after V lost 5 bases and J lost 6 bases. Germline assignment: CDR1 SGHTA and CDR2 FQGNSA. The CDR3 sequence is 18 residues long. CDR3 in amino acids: CASSGTGTARLPINEQFF. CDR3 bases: TGTGCCAGCAGCGGCACCGGGACAGCGCGATTACCGATCAATGAGCAGTTCTTC. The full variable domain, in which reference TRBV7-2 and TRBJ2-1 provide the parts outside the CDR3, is GAGVSQSPSNKVTEKGKDVELRCDPISGHTALYWYRQSLGQGLEFLIYFQGNSAPDKSGLPSDRFSAERTGGSVSTLTIQRTQQEDSAVYLCASSGTGTARLPINEQFFGPGTRLTVL.

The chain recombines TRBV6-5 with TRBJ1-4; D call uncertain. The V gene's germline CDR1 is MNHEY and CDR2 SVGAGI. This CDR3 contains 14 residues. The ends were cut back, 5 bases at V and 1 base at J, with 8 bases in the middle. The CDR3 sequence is CASSPSGTNEKLFF. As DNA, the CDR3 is TGTGCCAGCAGTCCTTCGGGAACTAATGAAAAACTGTTTTTT.

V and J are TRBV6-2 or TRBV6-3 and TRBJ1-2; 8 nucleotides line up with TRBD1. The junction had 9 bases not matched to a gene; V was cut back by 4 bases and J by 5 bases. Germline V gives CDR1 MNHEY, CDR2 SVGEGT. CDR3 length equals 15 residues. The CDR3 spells CASSFSPQGAYGYTF. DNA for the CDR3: TGTGCCAGCAGTTTTTCTCCGCAGGGGGCGTATGGCTACACCTTC.

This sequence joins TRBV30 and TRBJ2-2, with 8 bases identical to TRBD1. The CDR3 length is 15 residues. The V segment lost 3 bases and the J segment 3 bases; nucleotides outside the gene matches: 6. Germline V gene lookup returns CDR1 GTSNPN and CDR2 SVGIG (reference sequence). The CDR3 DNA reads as TGTGCCTGGAGGGTTGGACAGGGCGACACCGGGGAGCTGTTTTTT. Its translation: CAWRVGQGDTGELFF. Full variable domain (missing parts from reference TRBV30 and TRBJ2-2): SQTIHQWPATLVQPVGSPLSLECTVEGTSNPNLYWYRQAAGRGLQLLFYSVGIGQISSEVPQNLSASRPQDRQFILSSKKLLLSDSGFYLCAWRVGQGDTGELFFGEGSRLTVL.

The CDR3 is CASSPGYGMNGYTF. CDR3 nucleotide sequence: TGTGCCAGCTCACCGGGTTACGGGATGAATGGCTACACCTTC. The chain carries TRBV18 and TRBJ1-2; D is uncertain. Germline V gene data show CDR1 as KGHSH and CDR2 as LQKENI. The CDR3 has 14 amino acids. V was clipped by 3 bases and J by 6 bases, with 14 bases between them.

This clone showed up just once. The DNA of the CDR3 is TGTGCCAGCACCCTGTGGGATACGCAGTATTTT. Residues: CASTLWDTQYF. The rearrangement links TRBV7-2 to TRBJ2-3; the D is unclear. The germline V gene has CDR1 SGHTA and CDR2 FQGNSA. Trimming pared 7 bases from V and 6 bases from J, leaving 8 bases between. The CDR3 runs 11 residues.

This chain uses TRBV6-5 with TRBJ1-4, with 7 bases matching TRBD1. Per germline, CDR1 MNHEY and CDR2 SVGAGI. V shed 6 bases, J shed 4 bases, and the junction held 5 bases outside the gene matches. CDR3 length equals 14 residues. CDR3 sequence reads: CASSRDRHNEKLFF. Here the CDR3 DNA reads TGTGCCAGCAGCCGGGACAGACATAATGAAAAACTGTTTTTT.

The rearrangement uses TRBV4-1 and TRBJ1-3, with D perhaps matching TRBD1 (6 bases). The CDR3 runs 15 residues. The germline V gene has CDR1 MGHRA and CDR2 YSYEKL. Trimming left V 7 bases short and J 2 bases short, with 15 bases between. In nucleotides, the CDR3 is TGCGCCAGCACCCCCTCCCAGGGGACTGGAAACACCATATATTTT. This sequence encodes CASTPSQGTGNTIYF.

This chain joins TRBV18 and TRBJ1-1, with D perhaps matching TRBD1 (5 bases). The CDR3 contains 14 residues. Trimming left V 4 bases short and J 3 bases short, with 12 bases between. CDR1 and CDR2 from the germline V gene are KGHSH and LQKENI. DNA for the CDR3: TGTGCCAGCTCACTGGAACCGGGGGACACTGAAGCTTTCTTT. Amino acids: CASSLEPGDTEAFF.

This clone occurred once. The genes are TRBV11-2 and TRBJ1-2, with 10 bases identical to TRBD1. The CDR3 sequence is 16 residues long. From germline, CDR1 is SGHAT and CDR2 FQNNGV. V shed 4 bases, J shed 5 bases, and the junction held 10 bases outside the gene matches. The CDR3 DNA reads TGTGCCAGCAGCTCATCCAGGACAGGGGGAAGGTATGGCTACACCTTC. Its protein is CASSSSRTGGRYGYTF.

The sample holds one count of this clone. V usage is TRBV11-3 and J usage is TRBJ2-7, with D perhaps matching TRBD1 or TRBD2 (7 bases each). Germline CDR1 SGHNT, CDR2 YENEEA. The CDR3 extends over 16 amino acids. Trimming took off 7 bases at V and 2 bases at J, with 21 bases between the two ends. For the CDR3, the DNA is TGTGCCAGCACCGAGGGAGGGGGCAGTACCCCCTACGAGCAGTACTTC. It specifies CASTEGGGSTPYEQYF.

DNA of the CDR3: TGTGCCAGCAGCTTAGGACAGGGTGGCTATGGCTACACCTTC. Translation gives CASSLGQGGYGYTF. The V call is TRBV13, the J call TRBJ1-2, with D possibly matching TRBD1 (6 bases). The V end lost 0 bases, the J end lost 4 bases, and 9 bases lay between the germline ends. This CDR3 spans 14 amino acids. The germline gives CDR1 PRHDT, CDR2 FYEKMQ (reference sequence). The full variable domain, its missing parts supplied by reference TRBV13 and TRBJ1-2, is AAGVIQSPRHLIKEKRETATLKCYPIPRHDTVYWYQQGPGQDPQFLISFYEKMQSDKGSIPDRFSAQQFSDYHSELNMSSLELGDSALYFCASSLGQGGYGYTFGSGTRLTVV.

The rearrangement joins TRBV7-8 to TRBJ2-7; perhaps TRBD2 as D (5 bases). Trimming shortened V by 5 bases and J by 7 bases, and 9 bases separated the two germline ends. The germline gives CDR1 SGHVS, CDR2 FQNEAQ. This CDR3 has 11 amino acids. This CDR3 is CASSPGWEQYF. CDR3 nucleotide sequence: TGTGCCAGCAGCCCGGGGTGGGAGCAGTACTTC.

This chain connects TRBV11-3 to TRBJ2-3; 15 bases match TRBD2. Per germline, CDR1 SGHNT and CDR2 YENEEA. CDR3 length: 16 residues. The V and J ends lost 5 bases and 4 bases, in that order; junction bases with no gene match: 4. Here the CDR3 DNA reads TGTGCCAGCAGCCCCCGGACTAGCGGGGGGGCAGATACGCAGTATTTT. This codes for CASSPRTSGGADTQYF.

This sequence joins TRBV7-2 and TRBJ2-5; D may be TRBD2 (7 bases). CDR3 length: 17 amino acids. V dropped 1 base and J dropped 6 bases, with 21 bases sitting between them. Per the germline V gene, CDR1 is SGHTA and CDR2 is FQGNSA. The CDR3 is CASSLDGGPFLRQTQYF. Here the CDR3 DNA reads TGTGCCAGCAGCTTAGACGGGGGGCCCTTCCTCCGGCAGACCCAGTACTTC.

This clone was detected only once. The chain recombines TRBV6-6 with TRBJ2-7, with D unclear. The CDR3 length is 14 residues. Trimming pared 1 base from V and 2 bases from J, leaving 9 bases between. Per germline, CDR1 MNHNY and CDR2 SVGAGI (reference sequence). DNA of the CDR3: TGTGCCAGCAGTTACTTGGCATATCCCTACGAGCAGTACTTC. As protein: CASSYLAYPYEQYF.

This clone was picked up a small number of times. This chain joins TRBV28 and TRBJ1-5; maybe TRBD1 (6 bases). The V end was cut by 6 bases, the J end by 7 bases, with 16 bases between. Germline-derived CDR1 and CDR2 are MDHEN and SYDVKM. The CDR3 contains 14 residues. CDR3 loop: CASRPTGFRQPQHF. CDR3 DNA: TGTGCCAGCAGGCCTACAGGGTTCAGGCAGCCCCAGCATTTT. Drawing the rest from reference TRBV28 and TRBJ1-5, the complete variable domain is DVKVTQSSRYLVKRTGEKVFLECVQDMDHENMFWYRQDPGLGLRLIYFSYDVKMKEKGDIPEGYSVSREKKERFSLILESASTNQTSMYLCASRPTGFRQPQHFGDGTRLSIL.

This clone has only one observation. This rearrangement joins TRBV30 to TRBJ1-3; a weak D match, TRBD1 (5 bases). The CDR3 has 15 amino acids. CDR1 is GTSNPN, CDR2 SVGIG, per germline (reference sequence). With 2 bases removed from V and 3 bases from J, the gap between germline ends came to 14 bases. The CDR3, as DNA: TGTGCCTGGAGTTCTTCTGGACACGTTGGAAACACCATATATTTT. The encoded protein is CAWSSSGHVGNTIYF.

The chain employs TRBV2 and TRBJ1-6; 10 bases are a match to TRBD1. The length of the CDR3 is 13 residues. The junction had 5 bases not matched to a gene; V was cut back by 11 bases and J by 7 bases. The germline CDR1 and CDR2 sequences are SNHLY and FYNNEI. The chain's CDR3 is CARRGQGNSPLHF. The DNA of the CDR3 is TGTGCCCGGCGGGGACAGGGGAATTCACCCCTCCACTTT.

The CDR3 protein is CATSNQGRIYTEAFF. CDR3 coding DNA: TGTGCCACCTCAAATCAGGGCAGGATCTACACTGAAGCTTTCTTT. The chain recombines TRBV27 with TRBJ1-1, with D maybe TRBD1 (5 bases). V dropped 10 bases and J dropped 3 bases, with 21 bases sitting between them. This CDR3 has 15 residues. The germline gives CDR1 MNHEY, CDR2 SMNVEV (reference sequence).

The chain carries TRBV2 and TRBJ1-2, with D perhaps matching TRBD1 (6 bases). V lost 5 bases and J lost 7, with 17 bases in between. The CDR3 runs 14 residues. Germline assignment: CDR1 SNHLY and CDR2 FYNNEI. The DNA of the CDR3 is TGTGCCAGCAGTCCGGGCCCACAGGGCCCTGGCTACACCTTC. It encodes CASSPGPQGPGYTF.

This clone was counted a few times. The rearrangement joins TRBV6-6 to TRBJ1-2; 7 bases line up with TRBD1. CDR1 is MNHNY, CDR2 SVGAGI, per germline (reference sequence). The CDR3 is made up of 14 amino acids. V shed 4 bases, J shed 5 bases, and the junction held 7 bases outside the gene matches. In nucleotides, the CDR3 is TGTGCCAGCAGTTCGCCGGACAGGATGTATGGCTACACCTTC. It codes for CASSSPDRMYGYTF.

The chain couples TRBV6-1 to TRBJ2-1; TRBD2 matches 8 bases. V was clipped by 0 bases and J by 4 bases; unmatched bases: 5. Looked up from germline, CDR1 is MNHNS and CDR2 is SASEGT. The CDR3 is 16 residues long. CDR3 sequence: CASSEAVSGAYNEQFF. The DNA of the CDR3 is TGTGCCAGCAGTGAAGCCGTTAGCGGGGCGTACAATGAGCAGTTCTTC.